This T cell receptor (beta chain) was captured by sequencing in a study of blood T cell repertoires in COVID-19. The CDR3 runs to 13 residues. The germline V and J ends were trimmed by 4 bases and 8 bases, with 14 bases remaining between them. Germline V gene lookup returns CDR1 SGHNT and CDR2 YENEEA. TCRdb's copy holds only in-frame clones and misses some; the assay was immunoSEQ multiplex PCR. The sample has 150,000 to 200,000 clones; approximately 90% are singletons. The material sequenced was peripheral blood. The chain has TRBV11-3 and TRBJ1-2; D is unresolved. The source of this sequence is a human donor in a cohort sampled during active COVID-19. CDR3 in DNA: TGTGCCAGCAGCTCTGACATGGTCCAAGGCTACACCTTC. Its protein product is CASSSDMVQGYTF.